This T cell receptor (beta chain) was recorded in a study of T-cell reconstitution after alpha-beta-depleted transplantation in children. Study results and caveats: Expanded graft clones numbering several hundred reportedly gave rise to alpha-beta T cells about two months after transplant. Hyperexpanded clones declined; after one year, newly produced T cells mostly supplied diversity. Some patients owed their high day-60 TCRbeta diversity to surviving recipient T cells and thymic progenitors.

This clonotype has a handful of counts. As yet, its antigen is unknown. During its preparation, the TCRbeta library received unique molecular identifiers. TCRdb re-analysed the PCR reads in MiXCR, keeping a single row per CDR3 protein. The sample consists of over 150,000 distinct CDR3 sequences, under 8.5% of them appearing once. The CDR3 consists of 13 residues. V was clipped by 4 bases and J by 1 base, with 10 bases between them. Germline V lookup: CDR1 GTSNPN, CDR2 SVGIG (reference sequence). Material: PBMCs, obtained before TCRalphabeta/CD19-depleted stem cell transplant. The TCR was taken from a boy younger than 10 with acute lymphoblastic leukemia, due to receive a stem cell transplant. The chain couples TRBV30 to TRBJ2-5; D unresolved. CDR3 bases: TGTGCCTGGAATAGGGCCTCCCAAGAGACCCAGTACTTC. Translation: CAWNRASQETQYF.